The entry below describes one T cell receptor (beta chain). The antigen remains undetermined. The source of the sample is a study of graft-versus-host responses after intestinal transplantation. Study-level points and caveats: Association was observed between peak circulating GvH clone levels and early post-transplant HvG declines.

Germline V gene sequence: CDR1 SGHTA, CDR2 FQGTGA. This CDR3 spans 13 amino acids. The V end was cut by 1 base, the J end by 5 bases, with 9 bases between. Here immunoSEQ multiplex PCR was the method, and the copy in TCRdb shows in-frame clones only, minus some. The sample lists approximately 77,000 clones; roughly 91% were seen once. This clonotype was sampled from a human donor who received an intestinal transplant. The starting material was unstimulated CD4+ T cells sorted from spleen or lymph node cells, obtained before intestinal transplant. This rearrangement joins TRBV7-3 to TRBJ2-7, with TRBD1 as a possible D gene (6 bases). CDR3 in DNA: TGTGCCAGCAGCTTAAACCGGGACAACGAGCAGTACTTC. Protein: CASSLNRDNEQYF.